This T cell receptor beta chain is from a study of control samples from healthy donors and cancer patients. The CDR3 is 15 residues long. Germline CDR1 and CDR2: SGHRS and YFSETQ. The ends were cut back, 7 bases at V and 0 bases at J, with 16 bases in the middle. Libraries were prepared by immunoSEQ multiplex PCR; TCRdb keeps only in-frame clonotypes and omits some of them. The data show around 170,000 clones, 80% to 95% seen once. This receptor was taken from a woman in her thirties in good health. This chain joins TRBV5-1 and TRBJ1-2, with D possibly TRBD1 on 6 matching bases. The sequenced material came from blood. The CDR3 bases are TGCGCCAGCCGTCCCGGGGGCATAGCTAACTATGGCTACACCTTC. It encodes CASRPGGIANYGYTF.